Listed below are T cell receptor beta chains from one sample, sequenced in a study of blood T cell repertoires in COVID-19. Sequenced by immunoSEQ multiplex PCR; TCRdb stores in-frame clones only, minus some. The sample holds approximately 88,000 clones, 78% seen once. The material sequenced was peripheral blood. These receptor sequences come from a man between 65 and 85 years old with COVID-19, enrolled during active disease. Each CDR3 is given without its conserved first and last residue. Each record gives: CDR3 protein, clone size, V gene, CDR3 length. Some rows have no size entry. The others give once, few or many, or a class for an expanded clone.

ASSLEGRAAF	NA	TRBV3-1/TRBV3-2	10
ASRGNPDTQY	NA	TRBV2	10
ASSQQGGSGQF	NA	TRBV3-1/TRBV3-2	11
SASIGNSYEQY	NA	TRBV20-1	11
ASSWTGDSYNEQF	NA	TRBV5-5	13
ASSAWTSLYEQY	NA	TRBV7-2	12
ASSPWAGVTRRGNEQF	once	TRBV6-2/TRBV6-3	16
ASSPAGSRRETQY	NA	TRBV18	13
ASTSRGTGNTIY	NA	TRBV7-9	12
ASSLAPFSGAPRTGELF	NA	TRBV5-6	17
ASSPRTGTTEAF	NA	TRBV19	12
ASSLGLAGTEAF	NA	TRBV5-1	12
AINPGGAGANEQF	NA	TRBV10-3	13
ASSRTGFYGYT	NA	TRBV5-8	11
ASSQGDWTEAF	NA	TRBV18	11
ASSIGGVSEQF	few	TRBV19	11
SASENRGLTDTQY	NA	TRBV20-1	13
ASSYGGTVEAF	NA	TRBV6-6	11
ASSETGLANQPQH	NA	TRBV7-2	13
ASSESSGQNEQF	NA	TRBV10-1	12
ASSLDRATYNEQF	NA	TRBV4-3	13
ASSPEFGASNTEAF	once	TRBV18	14
ASTNDRQPQH	few	TRBV19	10
ASSLQGGQPQH	few	TRBV6-5	11
ASLWRAGTDTQY	NA	TRBV2	12
ASSALGTEAF	NA	TRBV27	10
ASSRGWETQY	NA	TRBV12-3/TRBV12-4	10
AIRGTGSNTEAF	once	TRBV10-3	12
ASSHSAIPSGNTIY	few	TRBV5-1	14
ASSRDFGELF	NA	TRBV2	10
AILGTASNYEQY	NA	TRBV10-3	12
ASRSTQGSHAEAF	NA	TRBV18	13
ASNVQGAGTEAF	NA	TRBV4-1	12
ATTGSANTGELF	NA	TRBV15	12
ASSTTGSPSGSPLH	NA	TRBV28	14
ASKLRSGGTDTQY	NA	TRBV6-5	13
ASSQDRLAGLTDTQY	NA	TRBV4-3	15
ASSSGTSGRTDTQY	few	TRBV18	14
ASSKGQDRRGNTIY	NA	TRBV7-9	14
ATSDSDRNTGELF	few	TRBV24-1	13
ASSPGQWSDYGYT	NA	TRBV4-2	13
ASSLVGQEREQY	NA	TRBV7-9	12
ASSPQQGGTYGYT	NA	TRBV5-4	13
ASSATYGGNEQF	NA	TRBV11-3	12
ASSQDLGSSYNEQF	NA	TRBV3-1/TRBV3-2	14
ASSPQEGNTEAF	NA	TRBV18	12
ASSQDENRGPYEQY	NA	TRBV4-2	14
ASSFKGLVADTQY	NA	TRBV27	13
ASSPQQGSYNSPLH	NA	TRBV7-2	14
ASSPKLLRGLPSGANVLT	NA	TRBV18	18